A single sample is the source of the 26 T cell receptor beta chains below, sequenced in a study of a mutant IDH1 vaccine in newly diagnosed glioma. The data were produced by immunoSEQ multiplex PCR, yet TCRdb's version contains in-frame clones alone and is incomplete. The table shows about 92,000 clones, with about 82% occurring only once. Regarding time point: baseline, week 1 (first vaccination visit). Treatment described: pre-vaccination baseline after standard-of-care therapy. The starting material was PBMCs, obtained from a glioma patient treated with radiotherapy, temozolomide or both. The receptor source for this set is a man aged 35 to 55 with glioma.

The rearrangement links TRBV11-3 to TRBJ2-7, with a possible D match to TRBD1 (5 bases). Germline V gene lookup returns CDR1 SGHNT and CDR2 YENEEA. The CDR3 sequence is 14 residues long. V lost 5 bases and J 2 bases, leaving 13 bases between the germline ends. CDR3 bases: TGTGCCAGCAGCGCCGACAGTGCCACCTACGAGCAGTACTTC. Its protein product is CASSADSATYEQYF.

The chain couples TRBV19 to TRBJ1-2; a possible D gene is TRBD1 (5 bases). The CDR3 has 12 amino acids. The germline V gene has CDR1 LNHDA and CDR2 SQIVND (reference sequence). With 7 bases removed from V and 6 bases from J, the gap between germline ends came to 12 bases. The CDR3 is CASNGDRHGYTF. CDR3 nucleotides: TGTGCCAGTAACGGCGACAGACATGGCTACACCTTC.

This sequence joins TRBV7-2 and TRBJ2-7, with TRBD2 matching 9 bases. J lost 9 bases, V lost 2 bases, and 8 bases had no gene match. CDR1 is SGHTA, CDR2 FQGNSA, per germline. The length of the CDR3 is 14 residues. In DNA, the CDR3 is TGTGCCAGCAGCTTAAGCGGGGGGATCCCACGGCAGTACTTC. Its translation is CASSLSGGIPRQYF.

The chain carries TRBV6-1 and TRBJ1-3, with D unclear. The V gene lost 0 bases and the J gene lost 0 bases, with 9 bases spanning the gap. Germline V gene data show CDR1 as MNHNS and CDR2 as SASEGT. This CDR3 region has 16 residues. The CDR3 protein is CASSEARLSSGNTIYF. The CDR3 DNA follows: TGTGCCAGCAGTGAAGCGCGTCTTAGCTCTGGAAACACCATATATTTT.

As regards this clone: At the DNA level, this CDR3 is encoded by other sequences in the same sample as well. The chain couples TRBV7-2 to TRBJ2-3; D may be TRBD2 (7 bases). This CDR3 has 13 residues. Trimming removed 5 bases at V and 4 bases at J, with 10 bases between. Germline-derived CDR1 and CDR2 are SGHTA and FQGNSA. The chain's CDR3 is CASSLGGPDTQYF. The CDR3 bases are TGTGCCAGCAGCCTCGGGGGGCCAGATACGCAGTATTTT.

The rearrangement uses TRBV30 and TRBJ1-4, with D possibly TRBD1 on 5 matching bases. The CDR3 covers 13 residues. Germline assignment: CDR1 GTSNPN and CDR2 SVGIG (reference sequence). The germline V and J ends were trimmed by 2 bases and 8 bases, with 12 bases remaining between them. CDR3: CAWSKGIGEKLFF. CDR3 DNA: TGTGCCTGGAGTAAGGGGATCGGCGAAAAACTGTTTTTT.

This chain connects TRBV19 to TRBJ1-4; 8 nucleotides match TRBD1. The CDR3 is 17 amino acids. Germline CDR1 reads LNHDA; CDR2 reads SQIVND (reference sequence). J gave up 0 bases and V 6 bases, and 9 bases lay outside the gene matches. CDR3 DNA sequence: TGTGCCAGTAGGGACAGGGTGGGCTCTACAACTAATGAAAAACTGTTTTTT. Its translation is CASRDRVGSTTNEKLFF.

The chain is built from TRBV2 and TRBJ2-1; D not resolved. Trimming removed 6 bases at V and 8 bases at J, with 11 bases between. This CDR3 has 12 residues. From germline, CDR1 is SNHLY and CDR2 FYNNEI. This CDR3 reads CASRATSDEQFF. The CDR3 DNA is TGTGCCAGCAGGGCGACATCCGATGAGCAGTTCTTC.

The chain couples TRBV11-3 to TRBJ1-3; D unresolved. The V and J ends lost 2 bases and 7 bases respectively, with 6 bases between them. The CDR3 loop spans 12 amino acids. From germline, CDR1 is SGHNT and CDR2 YENEEA. CDR3 loop: CASSLSRNTIYF. The CDR3 DNA follows: TGTGCCAGCAGCTTATCGCGGAACACCATATATTTT.

This chain connects TRBV2 to TRBJ1-1, with D possibly being TRBD1 (5 bases). Germline CDR1 and CDR2: SNHLY and FYNNEI. This CDR3 spans 16 amino acids. Trimming took off 1 base at V and 0 bases at J, with 12 bases between the two ends. This CDR3 reads CASSEVSMGLNTEAFF. The CDR3 DNA sequence: TGTGCCAGCAGTGAAGTGTCAATGGGGCTGAACACTGAAGCTTTCTTT. The whole variable domain, remainder taken from reference TRBV2 and TRBJ1-1, is EPEVTQTPSHQVTQMGQEVILRCVPISNHLYFYWYRQILGQKVEFLVSFYNNEISEKSEIFDDQFSVERPDGSNFTLKIRSTKLEDSAMYFCASSEVSMGLNTEAFFGQGTRLTVV.

The rearrangement joins TRBV7-2 to TRBJ1-5, with D possibly TRBD1 on 5 matching bases. Per germline, CDR1 SGHTA and CDR2 FQGNSA. The CDR3 spans 14 residues. V dropped 4 bases and J dropped 5 bases, with 12 bases sitting between them. The CDR3 sequence: CASSSDSRDQPQHF. The CDR3 region has the DNA TGTGCCAGCAGCTCCGACAGTAGAGATCAGCCCCAGCATTTT.

The rearrangement links TRBV10-3 to TRBJ2-5; 9 bases are a match to TRBD1. Germline V CDR1 and CDR2: ENHRY, SYGVKD. With V trimmed by 8 bases and J by 11 bases, 12 bases remained unmatched. The CDR3 sequence is 13 residues long. This CDR3 reads CAIAYRGQWEQYF. CDR3 sequence (DNA): TGTGCCATCGCTTACAGGGGGCAGTGGGAGCAGTACTTC.

The genes are TRBV6-5 and TRBJ1-4, with 9 bases matching TRBD1. Germline V lookup: CDR1 MNHEY, CDR2 SVGAGI. CDR3 length: 15 amino acids. Germline trimming cut 2 bases from V and 10 bases from J; bases unmatched to any gene: 8. The DNA for the CDR3 is TGTGCCAGCAGTTACATCCGGGACAGGGTCGGAAAACTGTTTTTT. It codes for CASSYIRDRVGKLFF.

The CDR3 loop is CSVEDEVLNTEAFF. CDR3 nucleotides: TGCAGCGTTGAAGACGAGGTATTGAACACTGAAGCTTTCTTT. The chain is built from TRBV29-1 and TRBJ1-1; D is unresolved. Germline CDR1 SQVTM, CDR2 ANQGSEA. The CDR3 has 14 residues. The V end was cut by 0 bases, the J end by 0 bases, with 8 bases between.

The rearrangement uses TRBV19 and TRBJ1-1; D gene unclear. Between the trimmed V and J ends, which lost 11 bases and 4 bases, there was a span of 17 bases. The CDR3 loop spans 13 amino acids. CDR1 LNHDA and CDR2 SQIVND come from the germline V gene (reference sequence). The CDR3 loop is CACTKGFRTEAFF. Here the CDR3 DNA reads TGTGCCTGCACGAAGGGCTTTCGCACTGAAGCTTTCTTT.

To note about this clone: One junction end does not reproduce the germline sequence, and a read error may be involved. The V and J genes are TRBV7-2 and TRBJ2-7; no firm D call. CDR3 length equals 13 residues. Germline V gene lookup returns CDR1 SGHTA and CDR2 FQGNSA. CDR3 sequence reads: CACSFTAGLSLIF. In nucleotides, the CDR3 is TGTGCCTGCAGCTTCACTGCCGGGTTAAGTTTAATCTTC. Full variable domain (outside the CDR3, taken from reference TRBV7-2 and TRBJ2-7): GAGVSQSPSNKVTEKGKDVELRCDPISGHTALYWYRQSLGQGLEFLIYFQGNSAPDKSGLPSDRFSAERTGGSVSTLTIQRTQQEDSAVYLCACSFTAGLSLIFGPGTRLTVT.

This clone was seen just once. This chain uses TRBV6-5 with TRBJ2-7; 10 bases align to TRBD1. The germline V gene has CDR1 MNHEY and CDR2 SVGAGI. V shed 6 bases, J shed 4 bases, and the junction held 9 bases outside the gene matches. The CDR3 covers 15 residues. The CDR3 loop reads CASSIRGDRGYEQYF. In DNA form, the CDR3 reads TGTGCCAGCAGCATAAGAGGGGACAGGGGATACGAGCAGTACTTC.

The chain uses TRBV4-3 and TRBJ2-3; 11 bases line up with TRBD1. The CDR3 is made up of 17 amino acids. Germline CDR1 reads LGHNA; CDR2 reads YSLEER. Trimming took 3 bases from V and 1 from J; bases not matched to a gene: 6. This CDR3 is CASSQGGQGEGTDTQYF. DNA of the CDR3: TGCGCCAGCAGCCAGGGGGGACAGGGGGAGGGCACAGATACGCAGTATTTT.

This clone has more than one count but fewer than ten. The chain carries TRBV18 and TRBJ1-1; D remains ambiguous. V lost 2 bases to trimming and J lost 1 base, with 8 bases between them. The CDR3 has 14 amino acids. Germline CDR1 reads KGHSH; CDR2 reads LQKENI. The CDR3 region has the DNA TGTGCCAGCTCACCAGGGCAGCAGAACACTGAAGCTTTCTTT. Amino acids: CASSPGQQNTEAFF.

A few counts support this clone. The chain joins TRBV12-5 to TRBJ1-1, with D hard to call. The V end was cut by 5 bases, the J end by 1 base, with 8 bases between. CDR3 length: 13 amino acids. Looked up from germline, CDR1 is LGHNT and CDR2 is FRNRAP. This CDR3 reads CASGVEANTEAFF. CDR3 coding DNA: TGTGCTAGTGGTGTGGAAGCGAACACTGAAGCTTTCTTT.

The V call is TRBV7-2, the J call TRBJ2-5, with 8 bases aligning to TRBD2. From germline, CDR1 is SGHTA and CDR2 FQGNSA. The ends lost 5 bases at V and 4 bases at J; junction bases unmatched: 12. The CDR3 contains 16 residues. Here the CDR3 reads CASSPVRDGGAETQYF. In DNA form, the CDR3 reads TGTGCCAGCAGCCCAGTCCGGGACGGGGGGGCAGAGACCCAGTACTTC.

This clone was counted between two and nine times. This chain links TRBV5-4 with TRBJ1-2; possibly TRBD1 for D (5 bases). The V end lost 0 bases, the J end lost 14 bases, and 17 bases lay between the germline ends. Germline loops: CDR1 SGHNT, CDR2 YYREEE (reference sequence). The CDR3 has 13 residues. CDR3 residues: CASSLGPLKGLTF. In DNA form, the CDR3 reads TGTGCCAGCAGCTTGGGCCCTTTGAAGGGACTGACCTTC.

The table lists this clone with a few counts. This sequence joins TRBV30 and TRBJ1-2, with 10 bases aligning to TRBD1. Germline V gene data show CDR1 as GTSNPN and CDR2 as SVGIG (reference sequence). Trimming cost V 4 bases and J 0 bases; bases outside gene matches: 8. The CDR3 has 16 amino acids. The CDR3 region is CAWKRDRGRTNYGYTF. The CDR3 coding sequence is TGTGCCTGGAAACGGGACAGGGGAAGAACTAACTATGGCTACACCTTC.

This clone has just one count. The chain carries TRBV19 and TRBJ2-1; the D gene is possibly TRBD1 (6 bases). The V end lost 8 bases, the J end lost 4 bases, and 9 bases lay between the germline ends. CDR1 LNHDA and CDR2 SQIVND come from the germline V gene (reference sequence). The CDR3 has 12 amino acids. The CDR3 sequence is CASLGGYNEQFF. For the CDR3, the DNA is TGTGCCAGTTTAGGGGGATACAATGAGCAGTTCTTC.

The chain combines TRBV5-1 with TRBJ2-5; either TRBD1 or TRBD2 may supply D (5 bases each). V was trimmed by 4 bases and J by 4 bases, leaving 17 bases between them. Germline CDR1 SGHRS, CDR2 YFSETQ. This CDR3 region has 15 residues. CDR3 protein: CASSPGTQLGETQYF. In nucleotides, the CDR3 is TGCGCCAGCAGCCCAGGGACCCAGCTTGGAGAGACCCAGTACTTC.

The V gene is TRBV19, the J gene TRBJ2-1; the match to TRBD2 covers 8 bases. The J segment lost 3 bases and the V segment lost 5 bases, leaving 6 bases of the junction unmatched. Germline V gene data show CDR1 as LNHDA and CDR2 as SQIVND (reference sequence). This CDR3 is 15 amino acids long. In DNA, the CDR3 is TGTGCCAGTAGTCAAGAAGCGGGAGACTACAATGAGCAGTTCTTC. Its translation: CASSQEAGDYNEQFF.